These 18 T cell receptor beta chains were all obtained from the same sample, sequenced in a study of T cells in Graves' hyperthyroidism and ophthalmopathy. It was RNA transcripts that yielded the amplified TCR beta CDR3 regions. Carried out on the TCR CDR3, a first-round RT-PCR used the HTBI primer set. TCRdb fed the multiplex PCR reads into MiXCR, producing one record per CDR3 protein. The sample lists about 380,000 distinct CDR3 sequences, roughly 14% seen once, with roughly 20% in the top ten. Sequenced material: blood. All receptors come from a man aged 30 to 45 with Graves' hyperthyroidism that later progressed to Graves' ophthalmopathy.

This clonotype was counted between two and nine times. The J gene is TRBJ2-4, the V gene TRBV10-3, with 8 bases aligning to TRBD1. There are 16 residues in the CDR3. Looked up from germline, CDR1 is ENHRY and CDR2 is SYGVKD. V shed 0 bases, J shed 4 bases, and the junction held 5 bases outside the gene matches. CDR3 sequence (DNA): TGTGCCATCAGTGAGTCGAGACAGGGGACGAAAAACATTCAGTACTTC. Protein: CAISESRQGTKNIQYF.

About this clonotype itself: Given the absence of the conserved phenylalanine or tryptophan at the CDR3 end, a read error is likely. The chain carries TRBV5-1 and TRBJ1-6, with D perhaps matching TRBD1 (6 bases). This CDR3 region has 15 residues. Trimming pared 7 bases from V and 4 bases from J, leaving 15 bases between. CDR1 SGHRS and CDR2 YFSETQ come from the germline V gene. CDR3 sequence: CASGSLGAYNSPLHY. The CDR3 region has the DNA TGCGCCAGCGGCTCCCTGGGGGCTTATAATTCACCCCTCCACTAT.

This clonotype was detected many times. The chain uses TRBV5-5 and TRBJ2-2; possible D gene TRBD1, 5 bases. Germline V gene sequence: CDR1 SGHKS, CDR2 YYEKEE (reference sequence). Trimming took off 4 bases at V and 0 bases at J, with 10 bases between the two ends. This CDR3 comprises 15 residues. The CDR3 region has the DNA TGTGCCAGCAGCCACCGACAGCCGAACACCGGGGAGCTGTTTTTT. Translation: CASSHRQPNTGELFF. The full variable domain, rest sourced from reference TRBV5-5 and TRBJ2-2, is DAGVTQSPTHLIKTRGQQVTLRCSPISGHKSVSWYQQVLGQGPQFIFQYYEKEERGRGNFPDRFSARQFPNYSSELNVNALLLGDSALYLCASSHRQPNTGELFFGEGSRLTVL.

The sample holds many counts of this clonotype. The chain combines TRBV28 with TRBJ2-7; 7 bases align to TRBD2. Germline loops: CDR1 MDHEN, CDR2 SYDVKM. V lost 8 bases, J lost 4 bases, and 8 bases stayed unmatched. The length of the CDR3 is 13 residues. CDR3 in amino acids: CASGTGGLYEQYF. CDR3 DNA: TGTGCCAGCGGGACGGGGGGTCTATACGAGCAGTACTTC.

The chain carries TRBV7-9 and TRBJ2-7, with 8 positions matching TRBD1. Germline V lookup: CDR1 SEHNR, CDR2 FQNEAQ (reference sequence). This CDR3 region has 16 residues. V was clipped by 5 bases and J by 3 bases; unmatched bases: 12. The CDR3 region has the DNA TGTGCCAGCAGCCCGAACGGACAGGGATTGATCTACGAGCAGTACTTC. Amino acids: CASSPNGQGLIYEQYF.

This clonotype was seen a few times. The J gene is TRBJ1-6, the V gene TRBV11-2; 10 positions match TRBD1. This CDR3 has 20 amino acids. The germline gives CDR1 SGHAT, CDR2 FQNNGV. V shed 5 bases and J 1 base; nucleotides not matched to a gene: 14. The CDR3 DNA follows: TGTGCCAGCAGCCTCAGCAATTGGGACAGGGGTGTATCCTATAATTCACCCCTCCACTTT. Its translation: CASSLSNWDRGVSYNSPLHF.

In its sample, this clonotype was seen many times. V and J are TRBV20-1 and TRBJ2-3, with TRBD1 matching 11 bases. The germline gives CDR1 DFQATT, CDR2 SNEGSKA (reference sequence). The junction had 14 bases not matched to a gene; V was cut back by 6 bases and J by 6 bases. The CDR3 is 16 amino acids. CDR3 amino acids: CSATLPGQGAFDTQYF. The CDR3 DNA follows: TGCAGTGCAACTCTCCCCGGACAGGGGGCGTTCGATACGCAGTATTTT.

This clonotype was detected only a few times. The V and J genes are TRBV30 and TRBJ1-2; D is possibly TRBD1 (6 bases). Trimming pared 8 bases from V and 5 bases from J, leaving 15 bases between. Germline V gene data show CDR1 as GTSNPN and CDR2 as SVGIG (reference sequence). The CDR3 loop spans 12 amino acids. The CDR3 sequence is CARTGGQYGYTF. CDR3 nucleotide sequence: TGTGCCCGGACCGGGGGGCAATATGGCTACACCTTC. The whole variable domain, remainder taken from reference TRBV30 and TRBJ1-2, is SQTIHQWPATLVQPVGSPLSLECTVEGTSNPNLYWYRQAAGRGLQLLFYSVGIGQISSEVPQNLSASRPQDRQFILSSKKLLLSDSGFYLCARTGGQYGYTFGSGTRLTVV.

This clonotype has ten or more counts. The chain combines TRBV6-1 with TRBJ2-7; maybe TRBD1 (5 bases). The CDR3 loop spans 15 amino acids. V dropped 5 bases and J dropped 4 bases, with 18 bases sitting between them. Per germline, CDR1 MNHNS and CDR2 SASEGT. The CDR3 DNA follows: TGTGCCAGCAGTCTGTACAGGAACCTCGAATACGAGCAGTACTTC. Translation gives CASSLYRNLEYEQYF.

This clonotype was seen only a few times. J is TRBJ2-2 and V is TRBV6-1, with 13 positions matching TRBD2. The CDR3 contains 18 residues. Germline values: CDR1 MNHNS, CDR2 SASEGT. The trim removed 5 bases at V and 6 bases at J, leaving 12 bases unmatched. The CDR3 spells CASSHYIGTSGKSGELFF. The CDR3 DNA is TGTGCCAGCAGTCACTACATTGGGACTAGCGGGAAGTCCGGGGAGCTGTTTTTT.

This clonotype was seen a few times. The CDR3, as DNA: TGTGCCAGCAGCCGAGGGACAAGCAATCAGCCCCAGCATTTT. It yields the protein CASSRGTSNQPQHF. This rearrangement joins TRBV6-1 to TRBJ1-5; a weak D match, TRBD1 (6 bases). The V gene's germline CDR1 is MNHNS and CDR2 SASEGT. V shed 6 bases and J shed 1 base, with 10 bases lying between them. This CDR3 contains 14 residues.

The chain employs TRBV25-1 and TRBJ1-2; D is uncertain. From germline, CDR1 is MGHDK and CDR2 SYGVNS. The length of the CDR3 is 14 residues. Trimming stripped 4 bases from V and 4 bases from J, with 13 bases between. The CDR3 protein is CASSVGGRTYGYTF. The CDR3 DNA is TGTGCCAGCAGTGTAGGCGGCAGGACCTATGGCTACACCTTC.

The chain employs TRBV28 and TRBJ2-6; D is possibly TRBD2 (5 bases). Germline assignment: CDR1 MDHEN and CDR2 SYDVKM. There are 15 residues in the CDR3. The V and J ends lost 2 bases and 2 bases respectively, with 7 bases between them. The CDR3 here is CASSLEEAGANVLTF. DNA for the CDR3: TGTGCCAGCAGTTTAGAGGAGGCTGGGGCCAACGTCCTGACTTTC.

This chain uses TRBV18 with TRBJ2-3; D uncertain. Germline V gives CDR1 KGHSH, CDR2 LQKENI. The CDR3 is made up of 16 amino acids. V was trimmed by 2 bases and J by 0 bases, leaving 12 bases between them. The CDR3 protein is CASSPYRTVSTDTQYF. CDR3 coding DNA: TGTGCCAGCTCACCATATCGTACAGTCAGCACAGATACGCAGTATTTT.

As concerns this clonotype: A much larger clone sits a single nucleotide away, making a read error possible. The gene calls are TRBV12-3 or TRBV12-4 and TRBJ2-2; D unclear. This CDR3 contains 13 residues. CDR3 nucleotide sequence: TGTGCCAGCACCAATCTAAACACCGAGGAGCTGTTTTTT. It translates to CASTNLNTEELFF.

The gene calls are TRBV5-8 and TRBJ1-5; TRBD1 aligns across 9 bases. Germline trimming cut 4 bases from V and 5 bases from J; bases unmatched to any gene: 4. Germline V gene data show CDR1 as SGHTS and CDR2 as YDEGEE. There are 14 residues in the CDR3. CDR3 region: CASSTRDRDQPQHF. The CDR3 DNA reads TGTGCCAGCAGCACCCGGGACAGGGATCAGCCCCAGCATTTT.

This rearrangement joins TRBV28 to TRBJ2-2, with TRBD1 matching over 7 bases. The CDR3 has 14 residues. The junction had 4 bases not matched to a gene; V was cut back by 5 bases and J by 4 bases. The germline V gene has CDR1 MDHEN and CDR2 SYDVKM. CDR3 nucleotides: TGTGCCAGCAGTCCCCCAGGGGGCACCGGGGAGCTGTTTTTT. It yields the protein CASSPPGGTGELFF.

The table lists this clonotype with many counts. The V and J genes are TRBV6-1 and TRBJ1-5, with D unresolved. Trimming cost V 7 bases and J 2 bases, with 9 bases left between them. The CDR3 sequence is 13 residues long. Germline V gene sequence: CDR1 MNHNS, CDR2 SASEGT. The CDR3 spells CASIGGGNQPQHF. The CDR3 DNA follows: TGTGCCAGCATCGGAGGAGGCAATCAGCCCCAGCATTTT.